The rows below give T cell receptor beta chains drawn from one sample of a study of cytomegalovirus exposure and HLA in healthy donors. Libraries were prepared by immunoSEQ multiplex PCR; TCRdb keeps only in-frame clonotypes and omits some of them. This table lists some 47,000 clones. What was sequenced was PBMCs. These receptors were obtained from a woman aged 40 to 50 in good health and CMV-seronegative. Each CDR3 is given with its conserved first and last residue. Fields, in order: J gene, D gene, V gene, CDR3 DNA, CDR3 protein. D genes are given only for firm matches.

J gene: TRBJ2-3
D gene: NA
V gene: TRBV5-6
CDR3 DNA: TGTGCCAGCAGCTTGGTGTCCCAGGGTTCTGATACGCAGTATTTT
CDR3 protein: CASSLVSQGSDTQYF

J gene: TRBJ2-3
D gene: TRBD2
V gene: TRBV4-2
CDR3 DNA: TGTGCCAGCAGCCAAATGCGGGGGATCACAGATACGCAGTATTTT
CDR3 protein: CASSQMRGITDTQYF

J gene: TRBJ2-7
D gene: TRBD1
V gene: TRBV11-2
CDR3 DNA: TGTGCCAGCAGCCTGGGACAGTCCTACGAGCAGTACTTC
CDR3 protein: CASSLGQSYEQYF

J gene: TRBJ2-2
D gene: NA
V gene: TRBV6-1
CDR3 DNA: TGTGCCAGCAGTTGGACACATAACACCGGGGAGCTGTTTTTT
CDR3 protein: CASSWTHNTGELFF

J gene: TRBJ2-2
D gene: TRBD1
V gene: TRBV7-9
CDR3 DNA: TGTGCCATTACAGGGGGCGCGAACACCGGGGAGCTGTTTTTT
CDR3 protein: CAITGGANTGELFF

J gene: TRBJ2-3
D gene: TRBD2
V gene: TRBV9
CDR3 DNA: TGTGCCAGCAGCTTTAGCGGGGGGGAAGCAGATACGCAGTATTTT
CDR3 protein: CASSFSGGEADTQYF

J gene: TRBJ1-5
D gene: TRBD1
V gene: TRBV6-5
CDR3 DNA: TGTGCCAGCAGCCCGACAGGGAACAGCAATCAGCCCCAGCATTTT
CDR3 protein: CASSPTGNSNQPQHF

J gene: TRBJ2-1
D gene: NA
V gene: TRBV18
CDR3 DNA: TGTGCCAGCTCACTTGGGGCGCTAAATGAGCAGTTCTTC
CDR3 protein: CASSLGALNEQFF

J gene: TRBJ2-7
D gene: TRBD2
V gene: TRBV19
CDR3 DNA: TGTGCCAGTAGTCTGGGGCTAGCGGGGGGAGGCCTTCTCGAGCAGTACTTC
CDR3 protein: CASSLGLAGGGLLEQYF

J gene: TRBJ2-1
D gene: TRBD1
V gene: TRBV15
CDR3 DNA: TGTGCCACCAGTAGCTCCACTAGACAGGGGTCCTACAATGAGCAGTTCTTC
CDR3 protein: CATSSSTRQGSYNEQFF

J gene: TRBJ1-5
D gene: NA
V gene: TRBV6-1
CDR3 DNA: TGTGCCAGCAGCCACGGTGGGGGGGCAGTTCAGCCCCAGCATTTT
CDR3 protein: CASSHGGGAVQPQHF

J gene: TRBJ2-2
D gene: NA
V gene: TRBV9
CDR3 DNA: TGTGCCAGCAGCGTAGGCGACAGGCAGGCCGGGGAGCTGTTTTTT
CDR3 protein: CASSVGDRQAGELFF

J gene: TRBJ1-2
D gene: NA
V gene: TRBV30
CDR3 DNA: TGTGCCTGGAGTGTACGGTTAGGGGATGGCTACACCTTC
CDR3 protein: CAWSVRLGDGYTF

J gene: TRBJ1-1
D gene: NA
V gene: TRBV25-1
CDR3 DNA: TGTGCCAGCAGTGAGGGGGTTGAGGGAGGCACTGAAGCTTTCTTT
CDR3 protein: CASSEGVEGGTEAFF

J gene: TRBJ2-1
D gene: TRBD2
V gene: TRBV5-1
CDR3 DNA: TGCGCCAGCAGCCCGTCGGGGGGGACCTACAATGAGCAGTTCTTC
CDR3 protein: CASSPSGGTYNEQFF

J gene: TRBJ2-7
D gene: TRBD1
V gene: TRBV2
CDR3 DNA: TGTGCCAGCAGTGAAAGAGGGACAGGGATAGGCGAGCAGTACTTC
CDR3 protein: CASSERGTGIGEQYF

J gene: TRBJ2-5
D gene: NA
V gene: TRBV5-1
CDR3 DNA: TGCGCCAGCAGCTCCCGGAGTGGGGAGACCCAGTACTTC
CDR3 protein: CASSSRSGETQYF

J gene: TRBJ1-1
D gene: NA
V gene: TRBV7-2
CDR3 DNA: TGTGCCAGCAGCTTATGGAGAGAGGCCCCTCGGGACACTGAAGCTTTCTTT
CDR3 protein: CASSLWREAPRDTEAFF

J gene: TRBJ2-7
D gene: TRBD1
V gene: TRBV5-4
CDR3 DNA: TGTGCCAGCAGTACCCAGACAGGGGTACGGGAGCAGTACTTC
CDR3 protein: CASSTQTGVREQYF

J gene: TRBJ2-5
D gene: TRBD1
V gene: TRBV5-6
CDR3 DNA: TGTGCCAGCAGCTTGGTCTGGTCAGGGGGTCTGCAGACCCAGTACTTC
CDR3 protein: CASSLVWSGGLQTQYF

J gene: TRBJ1-2
D gene: NA
V gene: TRBV7-2
CDR3 DNA: TGTGCCAGCAGCTATCAGAAAGACATCTATGGCTACACCTTC
CDR3 protein: CASSYQKDIYGYTF

J gene: TRBJ2-7
D gene: TRBD1
V gene: TRBV2
CDR3 DNA: TGTGCCAGCCAGGGACAGGGGGCTGGGGAGCAGTACTTC
CDR3 protein: CASQGQGAGEQYF

J gene: TRBJ2-1
D gene: NA
V gene: TRBV5-1
CDR3 DNA: TGCGCCAGCAGCTTGGATGTTAGCGTCTACAATGAGCAGTTCTTC
CDR3 protein: CASSLDVSVYNEQFF

J gene: TRBJ1-5
D gene: TRBD1
V gene: TRBV28
CDR3 DNA: TGTGCCAGCAGCCAGATGGGTTACAGGGGGCAACAGCCCCAGCATTTT
CDR3 protein: CASSQMGYRGQQPQHF

J gene: TRBJ2-1
D gene: TRBD1
V gene: TRBV23-1
CDR3 DNA: TGCGCCAGCCTGCCGACGGACAGGGGGCACAAAAATGAGCAGTTCTTC
CDR3 protein: CASLPTDRGHKNEQFF

J gene: TRBJ2-1
D gene: TRBD2
V gene: TRBV7-2
CDR3 DNA: TGTGCCAGCAGCTTAGTAGTGGCGGGGGGGCTCAATGAGCAGTTCTTC
CDR3 protein: CASSLVVAGGLNEQFF

J gene: TRBJ2-7
D gene: NA
V gene: TRBV7-9
CDR3 DNA: TGTGCCAGCAGCACCTGGCCGTACGAGCAGTACTTC
CDR3 protein: CASSTWPYEQYF

J gene: TRBJ1-1
D gene: TRBD1
V gene: TRBV7-9
CDR3 DNA: TGTGCCAGCAGCTTAGGGGACAGGGGGCGTGTAACTGAAGCTTTCTTT
CDR3 protein: CASSLGDRGRVTEAFF

J gene: TRBJ2-3
D gene: NA
V gene: TRBV11-3
CDR3 DNA: TGTGCCAGCAGCTTTACAGATAAGCAGTATTTT
CDR3 protein: CASSFTDKQYF

J gene: TRBJ2-7
D gene: TRBD1
V gene: TRBV27
CDR3 DNA: TGTGCCAGCAGTGCATACCCGGGACAGAGTTACGAGCAGTACTTC
CDR3 protein: CASSAYPGQSYEQYF

J gene: TRBJ2-2
D gene: TRBD1
V gene: TRBV5-1
CDR3 DNA: TGCGCCAGCAGCCGCACCGCATCAGGGGGCGGCGACGGGGAGCTGTTTTTT
CDR3 protein: CASSRTASGGGDGELFF

J gene: TRBJ2-1
D gene: TRBD2
V gene: TRBV7-2
CDR3 DNA: TGTGCCAGCAGCCGTAGCGGGGGGTCCTACAATGAGCAGTTCTTC
CDR3 protein: CASSRSGGSYNEQFF

J gene: TRBJ2-1
D gene: NA
V gene: TRBV18
CDR3 DNA: TGTGCCAGCCATACTAACCAACAGGGAGAACAGTTCTTC
CDR3 protein: CASHTNQQGEQFF

J gene: TRBJ1-3
D gene: NA
V gene: TRBV30
CDR3 DNA: TGTGCCGGCGTGGACAGCACCAGCTCTGGAAACACCATATATTTT
CDR3 protein: CAGVDSTSSGNTIYF

J gene: TRBJ1-1
D gene: NA
V gene: TRBV27
CDR3 DNA: TGTGCCAGCAAGCGAGGGGGGAACACTGAAGCTTTCTTT
CDR3 protein: CASKRGGNTEAFF

J gene: TRBJ2-1
D gene: TRBD1
V gene: TRBV29-1
CDR3 DNA: TGCAGCGTTGATAGGTCAGGGGGTGGGAGTGAGCAGTTCTTC
CDR3 protein: CSVDRSGGGSEQFF

J gene: TRBJ2-1
D gene: NA
V gene: TRBV19
CDR3 DNA: TGTGCCAGTAGTATAGATTTCGGGGTACCGGACAATGAGCAGTTCTTC
CDR3 protein: CASSIDFGVPDNEQFF